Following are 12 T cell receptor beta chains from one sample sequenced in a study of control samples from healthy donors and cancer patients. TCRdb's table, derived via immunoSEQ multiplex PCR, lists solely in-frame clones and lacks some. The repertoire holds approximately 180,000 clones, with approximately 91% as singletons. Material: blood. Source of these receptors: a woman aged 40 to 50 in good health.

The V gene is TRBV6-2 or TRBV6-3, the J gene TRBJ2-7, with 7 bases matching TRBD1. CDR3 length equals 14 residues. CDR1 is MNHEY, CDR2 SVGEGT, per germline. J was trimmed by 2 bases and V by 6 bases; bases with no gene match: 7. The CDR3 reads CASSRGDRPYEQYF. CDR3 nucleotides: TGTGCCAGCAGCCGAGGGGACAGACCCTACGAGCAGTACTTC.

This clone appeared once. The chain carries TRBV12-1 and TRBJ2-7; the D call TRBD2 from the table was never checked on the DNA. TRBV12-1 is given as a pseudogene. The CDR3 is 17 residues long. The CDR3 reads CASSCSGWLAGGNEQYF. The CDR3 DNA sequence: TGTGCCAGCAGCTGTTCGGGGTGGCTAGCGGGGGGTAACGAGCAGTACTTC.

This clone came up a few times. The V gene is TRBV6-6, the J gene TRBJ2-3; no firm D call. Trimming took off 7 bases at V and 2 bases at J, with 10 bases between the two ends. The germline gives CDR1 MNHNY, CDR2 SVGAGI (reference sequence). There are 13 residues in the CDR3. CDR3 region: CASTALVTDTQYF. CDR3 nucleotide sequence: TGTGCCAGCACCGCCTTGGTCACAGATACGCAGTATTTT.

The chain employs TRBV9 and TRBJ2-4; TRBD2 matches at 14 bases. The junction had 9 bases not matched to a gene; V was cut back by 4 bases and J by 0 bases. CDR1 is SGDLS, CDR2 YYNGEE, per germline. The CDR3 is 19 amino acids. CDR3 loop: CASSSTSGGANLAKNIQYF. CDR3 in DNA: TGTGCCAGCAGCTCGACTAGCGGGGGGGCCAATCTAGCCAAAAACATTCAGTACTTC.

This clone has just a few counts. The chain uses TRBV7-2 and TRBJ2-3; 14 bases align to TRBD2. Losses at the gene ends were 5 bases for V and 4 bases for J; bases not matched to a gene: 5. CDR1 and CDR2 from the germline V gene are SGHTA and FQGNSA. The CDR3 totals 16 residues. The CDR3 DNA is TGTGCCAGCAGCGCAAGGACTAGCGGGGGGTCAGATACGCAGTATTTT. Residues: CASSARTSGGSDTQYF.

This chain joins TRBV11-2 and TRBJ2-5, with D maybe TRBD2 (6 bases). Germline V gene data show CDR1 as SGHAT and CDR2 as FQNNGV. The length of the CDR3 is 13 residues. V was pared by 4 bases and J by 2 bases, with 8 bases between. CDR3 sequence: CASSWGVQETQYF. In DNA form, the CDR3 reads TGTGCCAGCAGCTGGGGGGTGCAAGAGACCCAGTACTTC.

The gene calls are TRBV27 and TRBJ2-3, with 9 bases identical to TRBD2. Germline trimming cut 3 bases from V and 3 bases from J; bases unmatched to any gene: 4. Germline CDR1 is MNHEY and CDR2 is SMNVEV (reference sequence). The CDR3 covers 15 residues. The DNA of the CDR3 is TGTGCCAGCAGTTTCTCGGGACTAGCTACAGATACGCAGTATTTT. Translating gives CASSFSGLATDTQYF.

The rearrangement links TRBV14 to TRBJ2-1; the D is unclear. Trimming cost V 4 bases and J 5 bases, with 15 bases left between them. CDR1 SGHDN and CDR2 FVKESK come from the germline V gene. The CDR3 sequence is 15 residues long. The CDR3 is CASSLSRTRNNEQFF. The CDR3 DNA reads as TGTGCCAGCAGCCTAAGTAGAACGCGAAACAATGAGCAGTTCTTC.

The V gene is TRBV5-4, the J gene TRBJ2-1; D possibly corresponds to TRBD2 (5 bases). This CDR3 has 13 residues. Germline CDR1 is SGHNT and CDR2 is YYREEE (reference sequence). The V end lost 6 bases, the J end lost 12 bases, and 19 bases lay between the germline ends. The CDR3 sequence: CASNPGVGLRQFF. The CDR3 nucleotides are TGTGCCAGCAACCCCGGGGTTGGGTTAAGGCAGTTCTTC.

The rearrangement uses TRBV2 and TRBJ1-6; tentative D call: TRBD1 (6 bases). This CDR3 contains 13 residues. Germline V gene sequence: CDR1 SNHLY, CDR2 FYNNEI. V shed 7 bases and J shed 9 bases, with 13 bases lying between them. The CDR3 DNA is TGTGCCAGCATTAAAACAGGGACTTCACCCCTCCACTTT. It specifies CASIKTGTSPLHF.

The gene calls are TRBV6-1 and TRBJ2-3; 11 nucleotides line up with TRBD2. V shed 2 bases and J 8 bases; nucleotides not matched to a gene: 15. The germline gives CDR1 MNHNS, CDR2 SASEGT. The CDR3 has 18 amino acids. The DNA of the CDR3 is TGTGCCAGCAGTGAACGGCATAGCGGGGGGGCCCCTCTTGGTACGCAGTATTTT. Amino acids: CASSERHSGGAPLGTQYF.

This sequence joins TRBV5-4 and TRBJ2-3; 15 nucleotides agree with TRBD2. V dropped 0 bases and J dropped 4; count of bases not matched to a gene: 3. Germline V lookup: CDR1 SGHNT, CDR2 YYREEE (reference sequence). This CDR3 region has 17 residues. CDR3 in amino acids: CASSLGTSGGAADTQYF. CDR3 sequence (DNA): TGTGCCAGCAGCTTGGGGACTAGCGGGGGGGCGGCAGATACGCAGTATTTT.